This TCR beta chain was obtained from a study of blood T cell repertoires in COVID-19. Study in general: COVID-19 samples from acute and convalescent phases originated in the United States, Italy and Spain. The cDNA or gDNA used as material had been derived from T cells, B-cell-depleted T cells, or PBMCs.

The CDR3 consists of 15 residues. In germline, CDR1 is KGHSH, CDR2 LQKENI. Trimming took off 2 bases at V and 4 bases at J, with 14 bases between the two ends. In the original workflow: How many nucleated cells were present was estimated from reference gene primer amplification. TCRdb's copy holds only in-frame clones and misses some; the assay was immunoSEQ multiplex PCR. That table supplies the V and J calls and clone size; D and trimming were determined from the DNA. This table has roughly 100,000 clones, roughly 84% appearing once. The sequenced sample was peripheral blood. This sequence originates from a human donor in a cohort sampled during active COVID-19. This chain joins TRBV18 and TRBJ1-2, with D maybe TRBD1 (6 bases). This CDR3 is CASSPGGKSAYGYTF. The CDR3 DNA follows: TGTGCCAGCTCACCAGGGGGCAAGAGTGCCTATGGCTACACCTTC.